These 21 T cell receptor beta chains were sequenced from one sample in a study of cytomegalovirus exposure and HLA in healthy donors. 60 Vbeta and 13 Jbeta primers were used in PCR. The data were produced by immunoSEQ multiplex PCR, yet TCRdb's version contains in-frame clones alone and is incomplete. The table includes about 180,000 clones, over 80% detected once. The sequenced material came from PBMCs. These receptors came from a boy aged 2 to 9 in good health and CMV-seronegative.

The CDR3 bases are TGTGCCAGCAGCTTAGGGACTAGCGGGACCCAATTCTACGAGCAGTACTTC. Translation: CASSLGTSGTQFYEQYF. The chain couples TRBV7-6 to TRBJ2-7; TRBD2 matches 12 bases. The CDR3 totals 17 residues. CDR1 is SGHVS, CDR2 FNYEAQ, per germline. The J segment lost 3 bases and the V segment lost 1 base, leaving 7 bases of the junction unmatched.

This clone was seen a single time. CDR3 loop: CASSEAGGPDRRFF. The CDR3 DNA follows: TGCGCCAGCAGCGAAGCGGGGGGGCCAGATAGAAGGTTCTTC. The gene calls are TRBV5-1 and TRBJ2-1; TRBD2 aligns across 10 bases. Germline CDR1 is SGHRS and CDR2 is YFSETQ. The CDR3 extends over 14 amino acids. V trimming: 4 bases; J trimming: 15 bases; junction bases outside the gene matches: 13.

This chain joins TRBV2 and TRBJ2-2; 9 positions agree with TRBD1. CDR1 and CDR2 from the germline V gene are SNHLY and FYNNEI. The CDR3 totals 16 residues. The ends lost 5 bases at V and 4 bases at J; junction bases unmatched: 8. The CDR3 spells CASSTPGQGVTGELFF. DNA for the CDR3: TGTGCCAGCAGTACTCCGGGACAGGGCGTCACCGGGGAGCTGTTTTTT.

V usage is TRBV5-1 and J usage is TRBJ2-1; TRBD2 agrees at 8 bases. The germline V gene has CDR1 SGHRS and CDR2 YFSETQ. CDR3 size: 15 residues. The V and J ends lost 0 bases and 2 bases, in that order; junction bases with no gene match: 1. CDR3 coding DNA: TGCGCCAGCAGCTTGGACGGGAGGGCCTACAATGAGCAGTTCTTC. Translating it yields CASSLDGRAYNEQFF.

The chain uses TRBV18 and TRBJ1-2, with D tentatively TRBD1 (6 bases). Germline CDR1 KGHSH, CDR2 LQKENI. Trimming shortened V by 1 base and J by 4 bases, and 13 bases separated the two germline ends. The CDR3 has 15 amino acids. The CDR3 nucleotides read TGTGCCAGCTCACCACTGGACAGCGGGAGCTATGGCTACACCTTC. It yields the protein CASSPLDSGSYGYTF.

The chain joins TRBV7-2 to TRBJ2-1; 9 bases agree with TRBD1. The CDR3 spans 16 residues. The V and J ends lost 5 bases and 7 bases, in that order; junction bases with no gene match: 12. Looked up from germline, CDR1 is SGHTA and CDR2 is FQGNSA. The CDR3 loop is CASSEAGTGIQNEQFF. CDR3 in DNA: TGTGCCAGCAGCGAAGCCGGGACAGGGATACAAAATGAGCAGTTCTTC.

The chain joins TRBV7-9 to TRBJ2-2; D possibly corresponds to TRBD2 (5 bases). The V end was cut by 5 bases, the J end by 3 bases, with 19 bases between. This CDR3 spans 17 amino acids. In germline, CDR1 is SEHNR, CDR2 FQNEAQ (reference sequence). In nucleotides, the CDR3 is TGTGCCAGCAGCCGACGGACCCTCCGAGCGGACACCGGGGAGCTGTTTTTT. It translates to CASSRRTLRADTGELFF.

This clone appeared once. The V gene is TRBV29-1, the J gene TRBJ2-7; a possible D gene is TRBD1 (6 bases). Germline V gives CDR1 SQVTM, CDR2 ANQGSEA. V lost 6 bases, J lost 0 bases, and 12 bases lay in between. The CDR3 runs to 13 residues. The CDR3 nucleotides are TGCAGCGTGACCACAGGGAGCTCCTACGAGCAGTACTTC. It yields the protein CSVTTGSSYEQYF.

The chain is built from TRBV2 and TRBJ2-7; 10 nucleotides agree with TRBD1. V was pared by 7 bases and J by 2 bases, with 5 bases of the junction left unmatched. The CDR3 totals 14 residues. The germline CDR1 and CDR2 sequences are SNHLY and FYNNEI. The CDR3 DNA reads TGTGCCAGCAAGCGGGACAGGGGTACCTACGAGCAGTACGTC. Translated, it gives CASKRDRGTYEQYV.

The chain recombines TRBV7-9 with TRBJ2-3, with D maybe TRBD1 (5 bases). In germline, CDR1 is SEHNR, CDR2 FQNEAQ (reference sequence). V was pared by 1 base and J by 4 bases, with 18 bases between. The CDR3 is 17 amino acids. The CDR3 is CASSLGRAGPAADTQYF. The CDR3 coding sequence is TGTGCCAGCAGCTTAGGTCGGGCAGGGCCCGCGGCAGATACGCAGTATTTT.

The chain has TRBV9 and TRBJ2-1; 7 bases are a match to TRBD2. V shed 4 bases and J 2 bases; nucleotides not matched to a gene: 9. The CDR3 consists of 16 residues. Germline assignment: CDR1 SGDLS and CDR2 YYNGEE. This CDR3 reads CASSISSGGPYNEQFF. The CDR3 region has the DNA TGTGCCAGCAGCATCTCCTCGGGAGGCCCCTACAATGAGCAGTTCTTC.

The V gene is TRBV4-1, the J gene TRBJ2-5, with D hard to call. Germline V CDR1 and CDR2: MGHRA, YSYEKL. The CDR3 covers 13 residues. V shed 1 base and J shed 1 base, with 4 bases lying between them. CDR3 nucleotides: TGCGCCAGCAGCCAAGTCGGCCAAGAGACCCAGTACTTC. The encoded protein is CASSQVGQETQYF.

This clone was counted once. The genes are TRBV21-1 and TRBJ2-7; the table names TRBD2, a call not compared with the DNA. TRBV21-1 represents a pseudogene. The CDR3 totals 14 residues. The CDR3 region is CASSKGGGDYEQYV. The CDR3 nucleotides read TGTGCCAGCAGCAAAGGTGGAGGGGATTACGAGCAGTACGTC.

A note on this clone: Within the sample, other DNA sequences also encode this same CDR3. The rearrangement uses TRBV2 and TRBJ2-7; no clear D gene. CDR3 length equals 13 residues. Germline loops: CDR1 SNHLY, CDR2 FYNNEI. Trimming stripped 1 base from V and 2 bases from J, with 6 bases between. The CDR3 reads CASSEGRAYEQYF. CDR3 coding DNA: TGTGCCAGCAGTGAAGGTAGAGCCTACGAGCAGTACTTC.

This clone was observed a few times. J is TRBJ1-6 and V is TRBV9; D uncertain. The V end lost 0 bases, the J end lost 9 bases, and 13 bases lay between the germline ends. This CDR3 contains 15 residues. Germline assignment: CDR1 SGDLS and CDR2 YYNGEE. The CDR3 loop is CASSVEEGIGSPLHF. DNA of the CDR3: TGTGCCAGCAGCGTAGAGGAGGGAATCGGTTCACCCCTCCACTTT.

V gene TRBV7-3 combines with J gene TRBJ2-1; 7 bases align to TRBD1. V was clipped by 5 bases and J by 10 bases; unmatched bases: 8. The CDR3 length is 13 residues. Germline V gene sequence: CDR1 SGHTA, CDR2 FQGTGA. In DNA, the CDR3 is TGTGCCAGCAGCCCACAGGGGCTCGGCGAGCAGTTCTTC. This encodes CASSPQGLGEQFF.

This chain connects TRBV19 to TRBJ1-3, with TRBD1 identical over 7 bases. The CDR3 totals 15 residues. V lost 3 bases to trimming and J lost 0 bases; unmatched junction nucleotides: 2. Germline V gives CDR1 LNHDA, CDR2 SQIVND (reference sequence). For the CDR3, the DNA is TGTGCCAGTAGTATGGGACAGAGCTCTGGAAACACCATATATTTT. Protein sequence: CASSMGQSSGNTIYF.

V is TRBV5-1 and J is TRBJ2-5; a possible D gene is TRBD2 (5 bases). Germline loops: CDR1 SGHRS, CDR2 YFSETQ. The CDR3 has 14 residues. V gave up 0 bases and J gave up 5 bases, with 11 bases separating them. The CDR3 region has the DNA TGCGCCAGCAGCTTGGGGGAGCCTGGGGAGACCCAGTACTTC. Residues: CASSLGEPGETQYF.

The genes are TRBV7-2 and TRBJ2-7; D is perhaps TRBD2 (5 bases). Germline V gene data show CDR1 as SGHTA and CDR2 as FQGNSA. The CDR3 runs 14 residues. Between the trimmed V and J ends, which lost 2 bases and 2 bases, there was a span of 10 bases. The CDR3 sequence is CASSLSAATYEQYV. For the CDR3, the DNA is TGTGCCAGCAGCTTATCAGCGGCAACCTACGAGCAGTACGTC.

In regard to this clone: Other DNA sequences in the sample encode the same CDR3. The rearrangement joins TRBV28 to TRBJ2-7, with 8 bases matching TRBD2. In germline, CDR1 is MDHEN, CDR2 SYDVKM. There are 14 residues in the CDR3. V lost 4 bases and J lost 3; bases outside the gene matches: 5. CDR3 DNA: TGTGCCAGCAGTTCAAGCGGGAGTCGCTACGAGCAGTACTTC. This encodes CASSSSGSRYEQYF.

This clone appeared a single time. The chain carries TRBV28 and TRBJ1-6, with 9 positions matching TRBD1. The CDR3 is 14 amino acids. Germline CDR1 reads MDHEN; CDR2 reads SYDVKM. V lost 6 bases and J lost 11; bases outside the gene matches: 8. The DNA of the CDR3 is TGTGCCAGCAGGGATGGACAGGGGAGGGCACCCCTCCACTTT. The encoded protein is CASRDGQGRAPLHF.